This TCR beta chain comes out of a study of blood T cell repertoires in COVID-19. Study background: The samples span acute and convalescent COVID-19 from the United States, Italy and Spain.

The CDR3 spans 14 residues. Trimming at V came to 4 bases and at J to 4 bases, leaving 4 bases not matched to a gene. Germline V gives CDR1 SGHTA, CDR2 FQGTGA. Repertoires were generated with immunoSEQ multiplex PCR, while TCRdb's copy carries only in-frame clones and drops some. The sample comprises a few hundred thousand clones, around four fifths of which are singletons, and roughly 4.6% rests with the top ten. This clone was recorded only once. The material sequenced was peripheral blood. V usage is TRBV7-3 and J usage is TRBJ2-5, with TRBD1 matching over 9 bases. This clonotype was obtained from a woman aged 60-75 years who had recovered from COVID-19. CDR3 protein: CASSSGTGLETQYF. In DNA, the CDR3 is TGTGCCAGCAGCTCCGGGACAGGGCTAGAGACCCAGTACTTC.